The 22 T cell receptor beta chains below were found in one sample sequenced in a study of blood T cell repertoires in COVID-19 (dated by TCRdb to the early 2020s). Library construction relied on the immunoSEQ multiplex PCR assay. Entries here come from immuneACCESS through TCRdb and include only in-frame sequences with V and J called. Some clones fail to appear in such tables; in the studies checked, an unresolved V gene covers under half of the shortfall, and the cause of the remainder is unknown. The sample records more than 25,000 clones, around 87% of which are singletons. About a sixth of the sample is held by the ten biggest clonotypes. The sample comprised peripheral blood. The receptors come from an older man with acute or convalescent COVID-19.

This chain uses TRBV18 with TRBJ1-6; 9 bases line up with TRBD1. Germline assignment: CDR1 KGHSH and CDR2 LQKENI. This CDR3 spans 15 amino acids. Losses at the gene ends were 6 bases for V and 11 bases for J; bases not matched to a gene: 11. For the CDR3, the DNA is TGTGCCAGCTCTCAAAAAACAGGGGGCGGAACACCCCTCCACTTT. Translating gives CASSQKTGGGTPLHF.

V and J are TRBV28 and TRBJ2-3; maybe TRBD1 (6 bases). Trimming shortened V by 4 bases and J by 2 bases, and 13 bases separated the two germline ends. Germline V gene lookup returns CDR1 MDHEN and CDR2 SYDVKM. The CDR3 sequence is 15 residues long. For the CDR3, the DNA is TGTGCCAGCAGTTCATGGGGGCTCTACACAGATACGCAGTATTTT. Encoded protein: CASSSWGLYTDTQYF.

The chain is built from TRBV5-1 and TRBJ1-4; maybe TRBD1 (6 bases). This CDR3 is 15 amino acids long. V lost 0 bases and J lost 7, with 13 bases in between. Germline V gene lookup returns CDR1 SGHRS and CDR2 YFSETQ. The CDR3 here is CASSLGRGTGEKLFF. The CDR3 bases are TGCGCCAGCAGCTTGGGCAGGGGTACAGGTGAAAAACTGTTTTTT.

The V gene is TRBV3-1 (or the pseudogene TRBV3-2), the J gene TRBJ1-3; D unclear. This CDR3 has 13 residues. CDR1 and CDR2 (germline): LGHDT, YNNKEL (reference sequence). Deletions cut 4 bases from V and 1 base from J, with 5 bases between. The CDR3 region is CASSPGSGNTIYF. For the CDR3, the DNA is TGTGCCAGCAGCCCGGGATCTGGAAACACCATATATTTT.

This sequence joins TRBV3-1 (or the pseudogene TRBV3-2) and TRBJ2-3; 8 nucleotides agree with TRBD2. Germline lookup yields CDR1 LGHDT and CDR2 YNNKEL (reference sequence). Trimming removed 3 bases from V and 0 bases from J; junction bases left unmatched: 5. The CDR3 consists of 16 residues. This CDR3 is CASSQISGVSTDTQYF. CDR3 in DNA: TGTGCCAGCAGCCAGATTAGCGGGGTTAGCACAGATACGCAGTATTTT.

The chain joins TRBV24-1 to TRBJ2-3, with 8 bases lining up with TRBD1. The CDR3 length is 15 residues. The germline V gene has CDR1 KGHDR and CDR2 SFDVKD. With 4 bases clipped from V and 5 bases from J, the junction kept 7 bases outside the gene matches. Here the CDR3 reads CATSDPGQGLDTQYF. The CDR3 bases are TGTGCCACCAGTGACCCCGGACAGGGCCTAGATACGCAGTATTTT.

The chain has TRBV2 and TRBJ1-2; D is unclear. Germline values: CDR1 SNHLY, CDR2 FYNNEI. The CDR3 extends over 13 amino acids. With 11 bases removed from V and 7 bases from J, the gap between germline ends came to 20 bases. The CDR3 DNA follows: TGTGCCTCTGGGTTTGGTACGGGAGGTGGCTACACCTTC. It is translated as CASGFGTGGGYTF.

This chain joins TRBV10-3 and TRBJ2-7; D is unclear. The CDR3 is 11 residues long. The germline gives CDR1 ENHRY, CDR2 SYGVKD. V shed 5 bases and J shed 4 bases, with 6 bases lying between them. In nucleotides, the CDR3 is TGTGCCATCAGTAATACTTACGAGCAGTACTTC. It codes for CAISNTYEQYF.

This rearrangement joins TRBV28 to TRBJ2-1, with 13 bases aligning to TRBD2. The CDR3 sequence is 15 residues long. CDR1 and CDR2 from the germline V gene are MDHEN and SYDVKM. The V gene end was trimmed by 5 bases and the J gene end by 10 bases; junction bases not matched to a gene: 8. The CDR3 nucleotides are TGTGCCAGCAGTCAGACTAGCGGGGGGTTCTGGGAGCAGTTCTTC. This sequence encodes CASSQTSGGFWEQFF.

The rearrangement uses TRBV7-9 and TRBJ1-5, with a possible D match to TRBD1 (6 bases). This CDR3 has 16 residues. V was pared by 5 bases and J by 4 bases, with 18 bases between. CDR1 SEHNR and CDR2 FQNEAQ come from the germline V gene (reference sequence). The CDR3 loop is CASSTGRGGPNQPQHF. CDR3 nucleotide sequence: TGTGCCAGCAGCACGGGTAGGGGGGGGCCAAATCAGCCCCAGCATTTT.

This clone has just a few counts. The chain couples TRBV13 to TRBJ1-6; D is unclear. Germline V gene sequence: CDR1 PRHDT, CDR2 FYEKMQ (reference sequence). Trimming shortened V by 0 bases and J by 5 bases, and 5 bases separated the two germline ends. CDR3 length: 14 amino acids. The CDR3 sequence is CASSLGQNNSPLHF. The CDR3 bases are TGTGCCAGCAGCTTAGGACAAAATAATTCACCCCTCCACTTT.

The J gene is TRBJ2-7, the V gene TRBV27; 8 bases agree with TRBD2. J was trimmed by 0 bases and V by 3 bases; bases with no gene match: 4. The CDR3 runs to 15 residues. CDR1 MNHEY and CDR2 SMNVEV come from the germline V gene (reference sequence). CDR3 sequence: CASSLARGGSYEQYF. CDR3 coding DNA: TGTGCCAGCAGTTTGGCCCGGGGGGGCTCCTACGAGCAGTACTTC.

This clone appeared a few times. This chain links TRBV2 with TRBJ2-7; 8 positions match TRBD2. Trimming at V came to 3 bases and at J to 5 bases, leaving 3 bases not matched to a gene. Germline loops: CDR1 SNHLY, CDR2 FYNNEI. This CDR3 has 13 residues. CDR3 in DNA: TGTGCCAGCAGTGAGACTAGCGTCAACGAGCAGTACTTC. Translation gives CASSETSVNEQYF.

This chain links TRBV3-1 (or the pseudogene TRBV3-2) with TRBJ2-1; the D gene is possibly TRBD2 (5 bases). The CDR3 has 14 amino acids. V lost 3 bases and J 1 base, leaving 7 bases between the germline ends. Germline values: CDR1 LGHDT, CDR2 YNNKEL (reference sequence). In nucleotides, the CDR3 is TGTGCCAGCAGCCACCGGGGTTCCTACAATGAGCAGTTCTTC. This codes for CASSHRGSYNEQFF.

The DNA for the CDR3 is TGTGCCAGCAGTGAAGGGCAGGTCGGTTCAGGCTACACCTTC. Translated, it gives CASSEGQVGSGYTF. The chain carries TRBV2 and TRBJ1-2; D is uncertain. Germline V gene lookup returns CDR1 SNHLY and CDR2 FYNNEI. The CDR3 has 14 residues. Trimming pared 1 base from V and 8 bases from J, leaving 14 bases between.

The gene calls are TRBV5-5 and TRBJ2-1; TRBD1 aligns across 8 bases. The V gene's germline CDR1 is SGHKS and CDR2 YYEKEE (reference sequence). With V trimmed by 4 bases and J by 6 bases, 9 bases remained unmatched. CDR3 length equals 15 residues. The CDR3 DNA sequence: TGTGCCAGCAGCCGGACAGGGCCCCCCCTCAATGAGCAGTTCTTC. It encodes CASSRTGPPLNEQFF.

The chain is built from TRBV9 and TRBJ2-1; 7 nucleotides match TRBD1. The CDR3 consists of 13 residues. V was clipped by 2 bases and J by 13 bases; unmatched bases: 9. Germline CDR1 reads SGDLS; CDR2 reads YYNGEE. CDR3 sequence (DNA): TGTGCCAGCAGCGTTTACCTCCAGGGGGTCCAGTTCTTC. This codes for CASSVYLQGVQFF.

The rearrangement joins TRBV6-5 to TRBJ1-3, with TRBD1 identical over 10 bases. Germline V gene sequence: CDR1 MNHEY, CDR2 SVGAGI. The CDR3 runs 15 residues. The trim removed 6 bases at V and 1 base at J, leaving 3 bases unmatched. The CDR3 nucleotides are TGTGCCAGCAGAGGACAGGGGGTATCTGGAAACACCATATATTTT. Translating it yields CASRGQGVSGNTIYF.

The V call is TRBV19, the J call TRBJ2-3; 8 nucleotides align to TRBD2. Germline CDR1 LNHDA, CDR2 SQIVND (reference sequence). The CDR3 length is 15 residues. Trimming took 5 bases from V and 6 from J; bases not matched to a gene: 10. CDR3 nucleotides: TGTGCCAGTAGTTCCATAGCGGGGTGGGGGGATACGCAGTATTTT. It specifies CASSSIAGWGDTQYF.

The gene calls are TRBV6-6 and TRBJ2-7, with 9 positions matching TRBD1. The CDR3 contains 14 residues. V lost 4 bases to trimming and J lost 5 bases; unmatched junction nucleotides: 6. CDR1 is MNHNY and CDR2 is SVGAGI in the germline V gene (reference sequence). CDR3 bases: TGTGCCAGCAGTTCCGGGACAGGGTTCCACGAGCAGTACTTC. This codes for CASSSGTGFHEQYF.

The chain links TRBV18 to TRBJ2-2; the D gene is possibly TRBD1 (6 bases). The V and J ends lost 0 bases and 1 base respectively, with 6 bases between them. The CDR3 extends over 15 amino acids. Per germline, CDR1 KGHSH and CDR2 LQKENI. Here the CDR3 reads CASSPPGQNTGELFF. The CDR3 DNA sequence: TGTGCCAGCTCACCACCGGGACAGAACACCGGGGAGCTGTTTTTT.

The chain couples TRBV12-3 or TRBV12-4 to TRBJ1-2, with 10 nucleotides matching TRBD1. The CDR3 is made up of 13 amino acids. J was trimmed by 7 bases and V by 7 bases; bases with no gene match: 6. The CDR3, as DNA: TGTGCCAGCACGCGACAGGGGGCGACTGGCTACACCTTC. Protein: CASTRQGATGYTF.